These 7 T cell receptor beta chains came from one sample sequenced in a study of T cells after yellow fever vaccination. TCRdb analysed the 5' RACE reads with MiXCR anew, one entry per CDR3 protein. This table has about 60,000 distinct CDR3 sequences, more than 5.5% appearing once. This sample comprised CD8+ T cells sorted from PBMCs, obtained on the day of the first yellow fever vaccination. The receptor source for this set is a man aged 18 to 35 who received the YFV17D yellow fever vaccine.

There are many counts of this clonotype. V usage is TRBV5-1 and J usage is TRBJ1-1; D may be TRBD1 (5 bases). V lost 0 bases to trimming and J lost 5 bases, with 14 bases between them. The CDR3 is 15 amino acids. Germline lookup yields CDR1 SGHRS and CDR2 YFSETQ. The CDR3 region is CASSLEGPGGTEAFF. The DNA of the CDR3 is TGCGCCAGCAGCTTGGAGGGTCCTGGGGGTACTGAAGCTTTCTTT. The full variable domain, with the rest looked up from reference TRBV5-1 and TRBJ1-1, is KAGVTQTPRYLIKTRGQQVTLSCSPISGHRSVSWYQQTPGQGLQFLFEYFSETQRNKGNFPGRFSGRQFSNSRSEMNVSTLELGDSALYLCASSLEGPGGTEAFFGQGTRLTVV.

This clonotype came up a few times. The genes are TRBV28 and TRBJ1-5; D perhaps matches TRBD1 (5 bases). Germline V gene lookup returns CDR1 MDHEN and CDR2 SYDVKM. Trimming pared 8 bases from V and 4 bases from J, leaving 12 bases between. This CDR3 has 13 residues. CDR3 nucleotides: TGTGCCAGCGGTTGGGGGGGAAATCAGCCCCAGCATTTT. The encoded protein is CASGWGGNQPQHF.

This chain connects TRBV7-3 to TRBJ1-1, with D perhaps TRBD1 (5 bases). In germline, CDR1 is SGHTA, CDR2 FQGTGA. Trimming stripped 3 bases from V and 3 bases from J, with 17 bases between. There are 16 residues in the CDR3. The CDR3 DNA is TGTGCCAGCAGCTTCTGGGTCCGGGGCGAAGACACTGAAGCTTTCTTT. Translated, it gives CASSFWVRGEDTEAFF. Looking up the rest from reference TRBV7-3 and TRBJ1-1 gives the full variable domain: GAGVSQTPSNKVTEKGKYVELRCDPISGHTALYWYRQSLGQGPEFLIYFQGTGAADDSGLPNDRFFAVRPEGSVSTLKIQRTERGDSAVYLCASSFWVRGEDTEAFFGQGTRLTVV.

This clonotype was detected many times. V usage is TRBV5-1 and J usage is TRBJ2-2; 7 bases fit TRBD2. V shed 0 bases and J 1 base; nucleotides not matched to a gene: 12. This CDR3 comprises 19 residues. CDR1 SGHRS and CDR2 YFSETQ come from the germline V gene. In nucleotides, the CDR3 is TGCGCCAGCAGCTTGGCCGAAGGTCTAGCGGCTCTGAACACCGGGGAGCTGTTTTTT. Amino acids: CASSLAEGLAALNTGELFF.

The gene calls are TRBV5-6 and TRBJ2-1, with D unresolved. V lost 0 bases and J lost 3, with 10 bases in between. CDR3 size: 15 residues. Germline V CDR1 and CDR2: SGHDT, YYEEEE. The CDR3 region has the DNA TGTGCCAGCAGCTTGGAACTTTTCTTCTACAATGAGCAGTTCTTC. Translating it yields CASSLELFFYNEQFF.

The table lists this clonotype with many counts. The CDR3 sequence: CASSLGGPGTTYNEQFF. In nucleotides, the CDR3 is TGTGCCAGCAGCTTAGGCGGGCCCGGGACAACATACAATGAGCAGTTCTTC. V usage is TRBV7-2 and J usage is TRBJ2-1; perhaps TRBD1 as D (6 bases). The CDR3 runs 17 residues. Germline V gene data show CDR1 as SGHTA and CDR2 as FQGNSA. V lost 1 base, J lost 4 bases, and 17 bases lay in between.

In its sample, this clonotype was seen many times. The CDR3 sequence: CASSYLGLVFSNEQFF. CDR3 DNA sequence: TGTGCCAGCAGCTACCTAGGACTAGTGTTTTCCAATGAGCAGTTCTTC. The gene calls are TRBV12-3 or TRBV12-4 and TRBJ2-1; 7 bases map to TRBD2. V was pared by 6 bases and J by 6 bases, with 14 bases of the junction left unmatched. The CDR3 has 16 residues.